A selection of T cell receptor beta chains follows, all from one sample in a study of graft-versus-host responses after intestinal transplantation. Antigens of these TCRs are unknown. TCRdb's table, derived via immunoSEQ multiplex PCR, lists solely in-frame clones and lacks some. The data contain around 77,000 clones, over 85% of them singletons. The sample consisted of unstimulated CD8+ T cells sorted from spleen or lymph node cells, taken before intestinal transplant. The receptors here all came from a human donor who received an intestinal transplant. The CDR3 runs from the conserved cysteine through the conserved F or W. A D gene is named only where the DNA matches it firmly. The size of a clone is reported for some rows only, either as once, few or many, or as a class for expanded clones.

d_call j_call v_call clone_size cdr3_aa cdr3_nt
TRBD2 TRBJ2-7 TRBV7-9 NA CASSLGGSGEQYF TGTGCCAGCAGCTTAGGCGGGAGTGGCGAGCAGTACTTC
NA TRBJ2-2 TRBV27 NA CASSFYPAPGKGTGELFF TGTGCCAGCAGTTTCTACCCAGCCCCCGGGAAGGGGACCGGGGAGCTGTTTTTT
NA TRBJ1-1 TRBV6-6 NA CASSYPTFF TGTGCCAGCAGTTACCCTACTTTCTTT
NA TRBJ1-1 TRBV7-9 NA CASSLTGRVTEAFF TGTGCCAGCAGCTTAACAGGACGCGTCACTGAAGCTTTCTTT
TRBD1 TRBJ1-1 TRBV9 NA CASSVVGAGGTEAFF TGTGCCAGCAGCGTAGTCGGGGCAGGGGGCACTGAAGCTTTCTTT
NA TRBJ2-6 TRBV5-4 NA CASRRPVPRQSRANVLTF TGTGCCAGCCGGAGACCCGTACCCAGACAAAGTCGGGCCAACGTCCTGACTTTC
NA TRBJ2-3 TRBV21-1 NA CASSKVRSLGPGDTQYF TGTGCCAGCAGCAAAGTTCGTTCGCTAGGCCCTGGAGATACGCAGTATTTT
TRBD1 TRBJ1-4 TRBV6-5 NA CASSYYGDRGEKLFF TGTGCCAGCAGTTACTACGGGGACAGGGGAGAAAAACTGTTTTTT
TRBD2 TRBJ2-7 TRBV6-5 NA CASSYEGLAAEQYF TGTGCCAGCAGTTACGAGGGACTAGCGGCGGAGCAGTACTTC
NA TRBJ1-2 TRBV5-8 NA CASSLLGVVYGYTF TGTGCCAGCAGCCTCCTTGGGGTTGTGTATGGCTACACCTTC
NA TRBJ2-7 TRBV6-1 NA CASSYYEQYF TGTGCCAGCAGCTACTACGAGCAGTACTTC
NA TRBJ2-7 TRBV5-1 NA CASSPNREALGEQYF TGCGCCAGCAGCCCAAACAGGGAGGCTCTTGGCGAGCAGTACTTC
TRBD1 TRBJ1-3 TRBV27 NA CASSLPGGHSSGNTIYF TGTGCCAGCAGTCTTCCAGGGGGCCATAGCTCTGGAAACACCATATATTTT
NA TRBJ1-5 TRBV9 NA CASSVAGQSNQPQHF TGTGCCAGCAGCGTAGCTGGGCAGTCCAATCAGCCCCAGCATTTT
TRBD2 TRBJ2-1 TRBV4-2 NA CASSPGTSGRAESRQFF TGTGCCAGCAGCCCCGGGACTAGCGGGAGGGCCGAATCCCGGCAGTTCTTC
TRBD1 TRBJ2-2 TRBV29-1 NA CSVASPGQENTGELFF TGCAGCGTTGCGAGCCCGGGACAGGAAAACACCGGGGAGCTGTTTTTT
NA TRBJ1-3 TRBV5-8 few CASSLGLGVSSGNTIYF TGTGCCAGCAGCTTGGGGCTTGGGGTATCCTCTGGAAACACCATATATTTT
TRBD1 TRBJ1-2 TRBV4-1 NA CASSQDGTAYGYTF TGCGCCAGCAGCCAAGACGGGACAGCCTATGGCTACACCTTC
NA TRBJ2-7 TRBV7-9 once CASSGTHEQYF TGTGCCAGCAGCGGGACCCACGAGCAGTACTTC
NA TRBJ2-1 TRBV30 NA CAWSGSKDEQFF TGTGCCTGGAGCGGGAGTAAGGATGAGCAGTTCTTC
TRBD1 TRBJ2-3 TRBV28 NA CASSSFPGQGSTDTQYF TGTGCCAGCAGCTCCTTTCCGGGACAGGGAAGCACAGATACGCAGTATTTT
NA TRBJ2-3 TRBV7-2 NA CASSSRVGTTDTQYF TGTGCCAGCAGCTCCCGCGTCGGGACCACAGATACGCAGTATTTT
NA TRBJ1-2 TRBV5-1 NA CASSWGARGTAAGGYTF TGCGCCAGCAGCTGGGGGGCCAGGGGAACGGCGGCAGGTGGTTACACCTTC
TRBD1 TRBJ1-1 TRBV28 NA CASSFISGQVDTEAFF TGTGCCAGCAGTTTCATATCGGGACAGGTGGACACTGAAGCTTTCTTT
NA TRBJ2-3 TRBV7-3 NA CASTLDPTDTQYF TGTGCCAGCACCCTCGACCCCACTGATACGCAGTATTTT
NA TRBJ2-7 TRBV18 NA CASSPDNSYEQYF TGTGCCAGCTCACCTGACAACTCCTACGAGCAGTACTTC
NA TRBJ2-3 TRBV9 NA CASSVTVTNTDTQYF TGTGCCAGCAGCGTAACGGTAACAAACACAGATACGCAGTATTTT
TRBD1 TRBJ1-5 TRBV28 NA CASSLFRQGIQPQHF TGTGCCAGCAGTTTATTTCGACAGGGGATCCAGCCCCAGCATTTT
NA TRBJ2-5 TRBV7-2 NA CASAVRLQETQYF TGTGCCAGCGCGGTGAGGTTGCAAGAGACCCAGTACTTC
NA TRBJ1-6 TRBV18 NA CASSADRNFGNSPLHF TGTGCCAGCTCGGCAGACAGGAACTTTGGTAATTCACCCCTCCACTTT
NA TRBJ2-1 TRBV7-9 NA CASSFSYVGGRSLNEQFF TGTGCCAGCAGCTTTTCATACGTGGGTGGGCGTAGCCTCAATGAGCAGTTCTTC
TRBD2 TRBJ2-3 TRBV6-4 NA CASSVAGEYTDTQYF TGTGCCAGCAGCGTAGCGGGAGAATACACAGATACGCAGTATTTT
TRBD2 TRBJ2-3 TRBV5-4 NA CASSLRGRADTQYF TGTGCCAGCAGCTTGCGCGGGAGAGCAGATACGCAGTATTTT
NA TRBJ2-5 TRBV11-2 NA CASSPPLWGIGTQYF TGTGCCAGCAGCCCCCCATTGTGGGGAATTGGGACCCAGTACTTC
TRBD2 TRBJ2-3 TRBV4-1 NA CASSQGGLAGVSRRTDTQYF TGCGCCAGCAGCCAAGGCGGACTAGCGGGAGTCAGCAGAAGGACAGATACGCAGTATTTT
TRBD2 TRBJ2-5 TRBV7-9 NA CASSPSGRETQYF TGTGCCAGCAGCCCTAGCGGGAGAGAGACCCAGTACTTC
TRBD2 TRBJ2-3 TRBV7-6 NA CASSLRTSADTQYF TGTGCCAGCAGCCTCCGGACTAGTGCAGATACGCAGTATTTT
NA TRBJ1-5 TRBV27 NA CASSLSGNQPQHF TGTGCCAGCAGTTTATCGGGCAATCAGCCCCAGCATTTT
NA TRBJ2-3 TRBV6-6 once CASSYWGQDTDTQYF TGTGCCAGCAGTTATTGGGGACAAGACACAGATACGCAGTATTTT
NA TRBJ1-2 TRBV5-4 NA CASSLLAEANYGYTF TGTGCCAGCAGCTTGTTGGCGGAAGCTAACTATGGCTACACCTTC